The clone carrying this TCR beta chain was recorded a few times. Its specificity is not known. The amount of total RNA extracted per sample was at least 5 micrograms. This entry is derived from a study of blood T cells in healthy people across ages. With a J-beta primer mix and a sample-barcoded 5' primer, a second PCR ran about 7 to 12 cycles. A template-switch adaptor with 12 random nucleotides tagged each cDNA molecule. TCRdb analysed the 5' RACE reads with MiXCR anew, one entry per CDR3 protein. This repertoire shows some 760,000 distinct CDR3 sequences, 20% to 25% found once; its top ten account for more than 8.5%. Regarding the study as a whole: Unsorted PBMCs prevented conclusive naive versus antigen-experienced comparison.

Germline V gene data show CDR1 as MNHEY and CDR2 as SVGAGI. Trimming took off 10 bases at V and 0 bases at J, with 12 bases between the two ends. The CDR3 is 13 amino acids. The sample also formed part of further work on T cells of mothers and their children.

What was sequenced was blood. This clonotype was obtained from a boy aged 5-17 years in good health. The chain links TRBV6-5 to TRBJ1-2; perhaps TRBD1 as D (5 bases). The CDR3 region is CATALGANYGYTF. The CDR3 DNA follows: TGTGCCACCGCGTTGGGGGCTAACTATGGCTACACCTTC.